The 17 T cell receptor beta chains given below trace back to one sample, sequenced in a study of vaccination effects on CD4 cells after COVID-19. These receptors have no identified antigens. Method: immunoSEQ multiplex PCR; TCRdb's copy keeps in-frame clones and lacks some. The sample shows around 79,000 clones, about 79% of them seen only once. Antigen-specific CD4+ T cell clonotypes were called by their expansion after viral peptide-pool culture in ViraFEST. Culture proceeded for more than 8 days, and CD4+ T cells were then isolated. The vaccine recipients had no prior SARS-CoV-2 infection, with negative nucleocapsid antibodies. The sequences come from CD4+ T cells from PBMCs cultured with SARS-CoV-2 spike peptides, collected before COVID-19 vaccination. These receptors all stem from a human donor who received a COVID-19 vaccine.

The chain employs TRBV6-2 or TRBV6-3 and TRBJ2-3; unclear D gene. V was clipped by 6 bases and J by 4 bases, with 20 bases between them. Germline CDR1 and CDR2: MNHEY and SVGEGT. This CDR3 region has 16 residues. The CDR3 DNA reads TGTGCCAGCAGCTCCCCCCAGGCTGGGGATTCAGATACGCAGTATTTT. Translation: CASSSPQAGDSDTQYF.

The rearrangement uses TRBV9 and TRBJ1-2, with 8 nucleotides matching TRBD1. V gave up 4 bases and J gave up 1 base; unmatched junction bases: 9. Per germline, CDR1 SGDLS and CDR2 YYNGEE. The CDR3 has 16 residues. The CDR3 region is CASSSYGQGNNYGYTF. The DNA of the CDR3 is TGTGCCAGCAGCTCCTATGGACAGGGTAATAACTATGGCTACACCTTC. Based on the CDR3 plus reference TRBV9 and TRBJ1-2, the full variable domain is DSGVTQTPKHLITATGQRVTLRCSPRSGDLSVYWYQQSLDQGLQFLIQYYNGEERAKGNILERFSAQQFPDLHSELNLSSLELGDSALYFCASSSYGQGNNYGYTFGSGTRLTVV.

The sample holds a few counts of this clone. CDR3 region: CASSRPPGGTEAFF. DNA for the CDR3: TGTGCCAGCAGCCGGCCGCCCGGGGGAACTGAAGCTTTCTTT. The chain uses TRBV5-6 and TRBJ1-1, with D perhaps TRBD1 (5 bases). This CDR3 contains 14 residues. The germline gives CDR1 SGHDT, CDR2 YYEEEE. V lost 4 bases, J lost 5 bases, and 15 bases lay in between.

V and J are TRBV21-1 and TRBJ2-5; the D call in the table, TRBD2, was not verified against the DNA. TRBV21-1 corresponds to a pseudogene. CDR3 size: 13 residues. CDR3 DNA: TGTGCCAGCAGCGCCGAACGAAAGCTTCCCCAGTACTTC. This encodes CASSAERKLPQYF.

This chain uses TRBV5-1 with TRBJ1-4, with D possibly being TRBD1 (6 bases). The germline V and J ends were trimmed by 4 bases and 3 bases, with 10 bases remaining between them. Per germline, CDR1 SGHRS and CDR2 YFSETQ. The CDR3 extends over 14 amino acids. CDR3: CASSVTGSNEKLFF. CDR3 DNA sequence: TGCGCCAGCAGCGTGACAGGATCTAATGAAAAACTGTTTTTT.

The V call is TRBV19, the J call TRBJ1-5, with TRBD1 as a possible D gene (6 bases). This CDR3 region has 16 residues. CDR1 is LNHDA, CDR2 SQIVND, per germline (reference sequence). The V gene lost 6 bases and the J gene lost 3 bases, with 18 bases spanning the gap. CDR3 coding DNA: TGTGCCAGTAGATATGGGAACAGGGAAAACAATCAGCCCCAGCATTTT. This codes for CASRYGNRENNQPQHF.

The V gene is TRBV2, the J gene TRBJ1-3; tentative D call: TRBD1 (5 bases). Trimming took 5 bases from V and 6 from J, leaving 14 bases between them. The CDR3 loop spans 14 amino acids. Germline lookup yields CDR1 SNHLY and CDR2 FYNNEI. The CDR3 DNA is TGTGCCAGCAGTCCACCGGGACCTGCAAACACCATATATTTT. Translating gives CASSPPGPANTIYF.

V usage is TRBV3-1 (or the pseudogene TRBV3-2) and J usage is TRBJ1-2; no definite D call. This CDR3 comprises 14 residues. The V end was cut by 2 bases, the J end by 4 bases, with 11 bases between. Per germline, CDR1 LGHDT and CDR2 YNNKEL (reference sequence). The CDR3 coding sequence is TGTGCCAGCAGCCAATTTCTGACTGCCTATGGCTACACCTTC. Translation gives CASSQFLTAYGYTF.

The chain is built from TRBV7-2 and TRBJ2-5; 7 bases line up with TRBD1. From germline, CDR1 is SGHTA and CDR2 FQGNSA. The V segment lost 2 bases and the J segment 7 bases; nucleotides outside the gene matches: 1. This CDR3 has 12 residues. CDR3: CASSLNRGTQYF. CDR3 nucleotides: TGTGCCAGCAGCTTAAACAGGGGGACCCAGTACTTC.

In its sample, this clone was seen a few times. The chain couples TRBV5-1 to TRBJ1-2, with 7 bases fitting TRBD1. Germline-derived CDR1 and CDR2 are SGHRS and YFSETQ. The CDR3 length is 15 residues. After removal of 4 bases from V and 9 bases from J, the junction contained 15 bases not matched to a gene. The CDR3, as DNA: TGCGCCAGCAGCGGGCGACAGGGAACGGAGGTCAGCTACACCTTC. It yields the protein CASSGRQGTEVSYTF.

V usage is TRBV6-5 and J usage is TRBJ1-1; 7 bases are shared with TRBD1. Germline assignment: CDR1 MNHEY and CDR2 SVGAGI. Germline trimming cut 6 bases from V and 1 base from J; bases unmatched to any gene: 8. The CDR3 extends over 15 amino acids. The CDR3 nucleotides are TGTGCCAGCAGGATTCGACAGGGTGAGAACACTGAAGCTTTCTTT. Its protein product is CASRIRQGENTEAFF.

The gene calls are TRBV5-1 and TRBJ1-4; D is undetermined. With 4 bases removed from V and 0 bases from J, the gap between germline ends came to 10 bases. The CDR3 is 15 residues long. Germline assignment: CDR1 SGHRS and CDR2 YFSETQ. This chain's CDR3 is CASSPDGATNEKLFF. The DNA of the CDR3 is TGCGCCAGCAGCCCGGACGGGGCAACTAATGAAAAACTGTTTTTT.

A few counts support this clone. The chain joins TRBV7-3 to TRBJ2-3; no reliable D call. The germline CDR1 and CDR2 sequences are SGHTA and FQGTGA. V gave up 2 bases and J gave up 5 bases, with 5 bases separating them. This CDR3 comprises 12 residues. CDR3 loop: CASSLSGDTQYF. CDR3 sequence (DNA): TGTGCCAGCAGCTTATCAGGAGATACGCAGTATTTT.

V is TRBV10-2 and J is TRBJ2-4; D not resolved. Trimming left V 4 bases short and J 1 base short, with 11 bases between. Germline lookup yields CDR1 WSHSY and CDR2 SAAADI. This CDR3 region has 15 residues. The CDR3 sequence: CASSGDWWAKNIQYF. DNA of the CDR3: TGCGCCAGCAGTGGGGATTGGTGGGCCAAAAACATTCAGTACTTC.

V and J are TRBV14 and TRBJ2-5; D gene unclear. This CDR3 region has 14 residues. The V end was cut by 0 bases, the J end by 5 bases, with 10 bases between. The germline CDR1 and CDR2 sequences are SGHDN and FVKESK. CDR3 sequence (DNA): TGTGCCAGCAGCCAAGATTTGGTCTCCGAGACCCAGTACTTC. It specifies CASSQDLVSETQYF.

The genes are TRBV18 and TRBJ1-4, with D perhaps matching TRBD1 (5 bases). The CDR3 is 14 residues long. V lost 7 bases and J lost 1, with 10 bases in between. Per germline, CDR1 KGHSH and CDR2 LQKENI. In nucleotides, the CDR3 is TGTGCCAGCTTCTTTGACAGAACTAATGAAAAACTGTTTTTT. This codes for CASFFDRTNEKLFF.

The chain links TRBV2 to TRBJ1-5; D unclear. Trimming removed 6 bases from V and 3 bases from J, with 6 bases in between. Germline CDR1 SNHLY, CDR2 FYNNEI. The CDR3 has 12 residues. CDR3 protein: CASRQNNQPQHF. CDR3 bases: TGTGCCAGCAGGCAGAACAATCAGCCCCAGCATTTT.